This TCR beta chain was sequenced during a study of cytomegalovirus exposure and HLA in healthy donors (dated by TCRdb to the late 2010s). Describing the broader study: An earlier analysis of about 560 of the donors reported 250 to 300 Gb of sequence data and about 120 million unique TCR beta sequences obtained from 150 million to 200 million T cells. Around 330 gigabases of sequencing data and 75 million to 85 million unique TCR sequences made up an early release that covered several hundred HLA-typed donors. Among the roughly 400 genotyped donors, under 90% belonged to the genetic ancestry cluster associated with self-reported Caucasian donors. The study was designed to test whether signatures of past pathogen exposure could be identified by cataloging public T cell receptors. The T cell repertoires of about 700 subjects were profiled by immunosequencing and related to cytomegalovirus serostatus. Besides the first cohort of hundreds of subjects, a separate validation cohort made up of about 120 different subjects was used. To predict cytomegalovirus infection status, the study combined high-throughput TCR immunosequencing, statistical association of individual TCRs with disease status, and machine learning. In a later analysis, previously published TCR beta repertoires from several hundred donors were re-analyzed and high-resolution HLA genotyping was added so that TCR occurrence patterns could be studied. The later analysis used no new phenotypic data to find candidate immune exposures, relying instead on TCR beta sequences and their occurrence across donors. In an earlier analysis of roughly 540 of the donors, high-throughput TCR beta sequencing was used to judge whether each TCR beta V gene segment behaved as functional or pseudogenic. Donor age, sex, ethnicity and CMV serostatus were compiled together with the repertoire data. A later genetic analysis used genome-wide SNP genotypes for about 60% of the 666 donors, treating that subset as a discovery cohort. Every discovery cohort repertoire had been produced on one sequencing platform. Class I and class II HLA loci were covered by the typing at four-digit resolution. Typing coverage varied by locus: about 629-640 donors for A, B, C, DRB1 and DQB1; around 560 for DQA1; 606 for DPA1; approximately 470 for DPB1. Five DR-DQ haplotypes were treated as single units for association and clustering because of strong linkage in the cohort. On average, around 230,000 unique TCR beta nucleotide sequences were sequenced per donor among about 400 genotyped donors of the cohort, with about 19% of those sequences being non-productive. Study-wide findings and limitations: A group of highly shared sequence variants was considered likely to be a technical artifact of the sequencing pipeline. According to a later analysis, most CMV-associated TCR beta chains appeared to be HLA-restricted, and the HLA associations seemed to be driven largely by CMV exposure. Because counts were too low, 15 to 20 rarely observed V segments, including chromosome 9 orphons, were left out of the earlier analysis of several hundred of the donors. In a later analysis, TCR association rates were found to vary across HLA loci, with the most associated TCRs seen for DRB1 alleles and the fewest for HLA-C alleles. When HLA alleles, especially DR and DQ, strongly co-occurred, TCR associations were difficult to assign to individual alleles. A total of roughly 160 TCR beta chains were listed by the study as associated with cytomegalovirus. A further reported finding was that TCR beta sequences accurately predicted the HLA-A and HLA-B alleles for most subjects in the first cohort. A later genetic analysis associated a missense DCLRE1C variant with V-gene and J-gene trimming of TCR beta chains, and an independent cohort replicated the association. This cohort had only TCR beta chains sequenced, and the lack of alpha or paired-chain data limited which features could be detected. While some public TCRs were present in many individuals, most TCR sequences turned up only very rarely across donors. Some IMGT-functional V segments, including TRBV6-2 and TRBV6-3, could not be distinguished by the 87-base-pair reads and were therefore excluded. Several of the top co-occurrence clusters appeared to be linked to parvovirus B19, influenza, CMV and Epstein-Barr virus, according to a later analysis. In vitro tests confirmed that a few of the cytomegalovirus-associated TCR beta chains recognize cytomegalovirus antigens. Compared with the approximately 710-donor mean, donors in an Asian-associated ancestry cluster had fewer N-insertions in productive TCRs, according to a later genetic analysis. It was suggested by the authors that the approach could potentially be generalized to other disease states and immunological phenotypes. Cytomegalovirus status was reported to be diagnosed by the classifier with high specificity and sensitivity in both the original and validation cohorts. The presence/absence analyses assumed that sequencing depth was roughly uniform across donors, and that assumption may not be true. At a false discovery rate of 0.05, a later analysis linked about 17,000 TCR beta sequences to specific HLA alleles. Because some donors lacked HLA typing at each locus, the association tests relied only on the typed subset. Compared with equally common non-associated chains, HLA-associated TCR beta chains in a later analysis were more clonally expanded and had lower generation probabilities. Linkage disequilibrium might explain the correlated functional status among segregating V segments, but an unknown experimental factor could not be ruled out. In an earlier analysis of 500 to 650 of the donors, most TCR beta V segments appeared in productive rearrangements about 87% or about 30% of the time, broadly matching IMGT annotations. The only immune exposure information available for the cohort was CMV serostatus.

Notes on this clone: What this receptor recognizes is not known. The input lacks base qualities; no much larger clone sits a single base away.

Deletion took 2 bases off V and 5 bases off J, with a span of 15 bases between the germline ends. The CDR3 goes from the cysteine to the phenylalanine over 15 residues. The kept DNA is CDR3 alone, 45 bases in frame from the first base. Reading the germline V gene gives CDR1 SGHNT and CDR2 YENEEA. The cohort was made up of approximately 670 healthy bone marrow donors. At the time of sampling, all cohort members were nominally healthy, though unrecorded immune exposures were likely present. The donor was CMV seronegative and was included in the group of hundreds of seronegative cohort members. A peripheral blood sample was provided by each donor, and peripheral blood mononuclear cells were used for TCR beta sequencing. The Qiagen DNeasy Blood Extraction Kit was used to extract genomic DNA from the blood cell samples. Library method: the immunoSEQ multiplex PCR assay. The multiplex PCR relied on a mix of 60 forward primers for TCR Vbeta segments and 13 reverse primers for TCR Jbeta segments. The CDR3 region of rearranged TCR beta genes was amplified from genomic DNA by a multiplex PCR assay. Amplified TCR beta libraries were sequenced as 87-base-pair reads on the Illumina HiSeq System. In the paper's pipeline: A later analysis tallied around 87 million unique TCR beta chains across the 640 or so repertoires, and approximately 12 million of those chains were shared by two or more donors. Raw reads were error-corrected and collapsed into unique sequences by a nearest-neighbor algorithm in which closely related sequences were merged to remove PCR and sequencing errors. CDR3 sequences were aligned to IMGT reference sequences to assign V, D and J gene segments. For a sequence to be retained, a match of at least six nucleotides was required to both a V gene segment and a J gene segment. A rearrangement was called productive if the CDR3 had no stop codons and remained in frame with V and J, and every other rearrangement was called non-productive. Following IMGT convention, CDR3 was defined as the stretch from the second conserved V-encoded cysteine to the conserved J-encoded phenylalanine. The earlier analysis of 500 to 650 of the donors excluded any sequence lacking an unambiguous match to a single V gene segment. In an earlier analysis of approximately 500 of the donors, a V segment was called functional when productive rearrangements were above 56.7%, and segregating when the standard deviation between donors exceeded 5%. A statistical classification framework was developed to diagnose cytomegalovirus status using the catalog of TCR beta chain sequences. A later analysis assigned V and J genes by comparing TCR nucleotide sequences with IMGT/GENE-DB human TR gene sequences. A later analysis assigned CDR3 sequences and most-parsimonious VDJ recombination scenarios with the TCRdist pipeline. In a later analysis, each TCR beta chain was defined by its CDR3 amino acid sequence together with its V-gene family, and reads without a unique V-gene family were excluded. To address suspected cross-contamination and a sequencing artifact, a later analysis removed approximately 590 highly shared, low-generation-probability nucleotide sequences. A later analysis calculated a clonal expansion index for each public chain from normalized within-repertoire ranks of inferred template counts. In a later analysis, generation probabilities were computed using a VDJ recombination model fitted to out-of-frame rearrangements, and the results were checked against IGoR. In a later analysis, TCR-TCR, TCR-HLA and TCR-CMV co-occurrence was scored with hypergeometric tests, and a repertoire-size bias correction was applied to TCR pairs. In a later analysis, false discovery rates were estimated by permuting HLA or CMV assignments 20 times. In a later analysis, co-occurring TCRs were grouped using DBSCAN, with TCRdist sequence similarity added in when clustering inside HLA-allele-positive subsets. Repertoires with fewer than 30,000 or more than 120,000 public chains were left out of co-occurrence clustering, as were five repertoires with anomalous nucleotide sharing. Sourced from immuneACCESS, this table was stored by TCRdb with only in-frame sequences that have V and J called. A share of the clones is absent; for the studies checked, an unresolved V gene accounts for under half, and the remainder has no known explanation. V, J and clone size reflect that table, while D and trimming were determined from the DNA. The table for this sample lists 150,000 to 200,000 clones; over 60% of them were counted only once. The biggest ten clones account for 0.85% to 1.4% of the sample.

The sequence links TRBV11-3 to TRBJ2-5; a confident D gene designation cannot be given. Sequenced sample: PBMCs. The TCR was taken from a middle-aged woman in good health and CMV-seronegative. The nucleotide sequence is given as TGTGCCAGCAGCTTATACCGGGTATCGGCGGAGACCCAGTACTTC. Translated, it gives CASSLYRVSAETQYF.